This T cell receptor beta chain is drawn from a study of CD8 T cells in ankylosing spondylitis. MiXCR, applied by TCRdb to the 5' RACE reads, yields one record per CDR3 protein. Altogether a few hundred thousand distinct CDR3 sequences are present, 10% to 15% being singletons, with the ten largest covering 6.5% to 7%. Of note for this clonotype: What it binds is not known.

General observations from the study: Matched synovial fluid from ankylosing spondylitis patients was reported to be enriched for disease-linked clones. A motif in TCR beta, a set of several highly homologous variants, appeared characteristic of ankylosing spondylitis blood.

Trimming pared 6 bases from V and 7 bases from J, leaving 15 bases between. Germline V gene lookup returns CDR1 SGHVS and CDR2 FQNEAQ. CDR3 length: 13 residues. Sequences were obtained from blood, either unsorted or a sorted T cell fraction (not recorded which). This clonotype was obtained from a male donor with ankylosing spondylitis. The V call is TRBV7-8, the J call TRBJ2-5, with D possibly called TRBD1 or TRBD2 (5 bases each). DNA for the CDR3: TGTGCCAGCAGTTCGGGACCTCCGGGGACCCAGTACTTC. It is translated as CASSSGPPGTQYF.